This T cell receptor beta chain emerged from a study of blood T cell repertoires in COVID-19. About the research overall: The origin of the acute and convalescent COVID-19 samples was the United States, Italy and Spain. In each case, the material was cDNA or gDNA derived from T cells, B-cell-depleted T cells, or PBMCs.

Original data processing: Using reference gene primer amplification, nucleated cell counts were estimated. Assay used: immunoSEQ multiplex PCR; TCRdb lists only in-frame clones, some missing. V, J and clone size derive from that table, while D and trimming were established from the DNA sequence. The profile shows some 60,000 clones, 65% to 90% of them singletons. Germline V lookup: CDR1 MGHRA, CDR2 YSYEKL. The CDR3 contains 15 residues. V lost 2 bases to trimming and J lost 8 bases; unmatched junction nucleotides: 9. The TCR comes from a human donor in a cohort sampled during active COVID-19. Sample: peripheral blood. V usage is TRBV4-1 and J usage is TRBJ2-1; 7 bases agree with TRBD1. The CDR3 coding sequence is TGCGCCAGCAGCCAACATCCGGGACAGAACGATGAGCAGTTCTTC. Translating it yields CASSQHPGQNDEQFF.